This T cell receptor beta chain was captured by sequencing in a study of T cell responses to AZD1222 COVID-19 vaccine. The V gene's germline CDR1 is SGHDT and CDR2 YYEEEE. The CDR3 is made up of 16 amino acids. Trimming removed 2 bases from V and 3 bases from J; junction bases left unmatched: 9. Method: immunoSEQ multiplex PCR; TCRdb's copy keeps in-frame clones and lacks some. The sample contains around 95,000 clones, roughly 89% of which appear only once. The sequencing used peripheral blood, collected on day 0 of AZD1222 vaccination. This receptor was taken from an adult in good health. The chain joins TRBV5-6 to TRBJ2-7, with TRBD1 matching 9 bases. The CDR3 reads CASSFRTGEVFYEQYF. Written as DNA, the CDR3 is TGTGCCAGCAGCTTCAGGACAGGGGAGGTTTTCTACGAGCAGTACTTC.